These 27 T cell receptor beta chains share one sample of origin, sequenced in a study of T cells in Graves' hyperthyroidism and ophthalmopathy. There were TCR beta CDR3 regions amplified from RNA transcripts. The TCR CDR3 first-round RT-PCR relied on the HTBI primer set. TCRdb used MiXCR to reprocess the multiplex PCR reads, holding one entry per CDR3 protein. The table lists hundreds of thousands of distinct CDR3 sequences, more than 12% of them singletons, with 32% in the top ten. The material sequenced was blood. The receptors here all came from a woman younger than 45 with Graves' hyperthyroidism.

This clonotype was seen a few times. The rearrangement links TRBV20-1 to TRBJ2-4, with TRBD2 matching over 11 bases. This CDR3 has 13 residues. In germline, CDR1 is DFQATT, CDR2 SNEGSKA (reference sequence). Losses at the gene ends were 0 bases for V and 11 bases for J; bases not matched to a gene: 3. The CDR3 spells CSARDAGLAVQYF. CDR3 coding DNA: TGCAGTGCTAGAGACGCGGGACTAGCGGTTCAGTACTTC.

This sequence joins TRBV14 and TRBJ1-2; 8 bases are a match to TRBD1. The CDR3 extends over 13 amino acids. Germline V CDR1 and CDR2: SGHDN, FVKESK. The junction had 4 bases not matched to a gene; V was cut back by 2 bases and J by 8 bases. CDR3 residues: CASSQYDRGGYTF. Written as DNA, the CDR3 is TGTGCCAGCAGCCAATATGACAGGGGCGGCTACACCTTC. Variable domain in full (rest from reference TRBV14 and TRBJ1-2): EAGVTQFPSHSVIEKGQTVTLRCDPISGHDNLYWYRRVMGKEIKFLLHFVKESKQDESGMPNNRFLAERTGGTYSTLKVQPAELEDSGVYFCASSQYDRGGYTFGSGTRLTVV.

This clonotype appeared many times. This rearrangement joins TRBV20-1 to TRBJ2-3, with 9 bases fitting TRBD2. V was pared by 6 bases and J by 2 bases, with 6 bases of the junction left unmatched. The CDR3 has 14 residues. The germline V gene encodes CDR1 DFQATT and CDR2 SNEGSKA (reference sequence). The CDR3 DNA reads as TGCAGTGCCGCGGGACTAGCTTTCACAGATACGCAGTATTTT. Residues: CSAAGLAFTDTQYF.

This clonotype was recorded at least ten times. The CDR3 reads CASSRVGTGLYEQYF. As DNA, the CDR3 is TGTGCCAGCAGTCGGGTGGGGACAGGCCTCTACGAGCAGTACTTC. V gene TRBV6-1 combines with J gene TRBJ2-7, with TRBD1 matching 8 bases. With V trimmed by 5 bases and J by 3 bases, 9 bases remained unmatched. Germline V gene data show CDR1 as MNHNS and CDR2 as SASEGT. The CDR3 covers 15 residues.

A few counts support this clonotype. The gene calls are TRBV5-6 and TRBJ1-4; D remains ambiguous. The CDR3 length is 14 residues. Germline V lookup: CDR1 SGHDT, CDR2 YYEEEE. Trimming left V 2 bases short and J 5 bases short, with 10 bases between. DNA of the CDR3: TGTGCCAGCAGCTTAGGCGGTGAGAATGAAAAACTGTTTTTT. This translates into CASSLGGENEKLFF. Full variable domain (remainder filled in from reference TRBV5-6 and TRBJ1-4): DAGVTQSPTHLIKTRGQQVTLRCSPKSGHDTVSWYQQALGQGPQFIFQYYEEEERQRGNFPDRFSGHQFPNYSSELNVNALLLGDSALYLCASSLGGENEKLFFGSGTQLSVL.

The sample holds a few counts of this clonotype. The chain combines TRBV30 with TRBJ1-1, with D possibly TRBD1 on 5 matching bases. Germline V gene lookup returns CDR1 GTSNPN and CDR2 SVGIG (reference sequence). CDR3 length: 13 residues. Trimming took off 4 bases at V and 1 base at J, with 10 bases between the two ends. The CDR3 protein is CAWMRQRNTEAFF. In nucleotides, the CDR3 is TGTGCCTGGATGCGACAGAGGAACACTGAAGCTTTCTTT.

A word on this clonotype: Being one base from a much bigger clone, this may be a read error. The V and J genes are TRBV28 and TRBJ1-4; D unresolved. Germline assignment: CDR1 MDHEN and CDR2 SYDVKM. This CDR3 is 14 amino acids long. CDR3 region: CASSFRLTTEKLFF. The CDR3 nucleotides are TGTGCCAGCAGTTTCCGCCTAACTACTGAAAAACTGTTTTTT.

Here the CDR3 reads CASSLGLQKQFF. DNA for the CDR3: TGTGCCAGCAGCTTAGGGCTCCAGAAGCAGTTCTTC. The J gene is TRBJ2-1, the V gene TRBV7-3; no clear D. From germline, CDR1 is SGHTA and CDR2 FQGTGA. V dropped 2 bases and J dropped 11 bases, with 10 bases sitting between them. This CDR3 contains 12 residues.

This clonotype has at least ten counts. This rearrangement joins TRBV27 to TRBJ1-2, with D perhaps TRBD1 (5 bases). CDR1 is MNHEY and CDR2 is SMNVEV in the germline V gene (reference sequence). This CDR3 region has 13 residues. The V end lost 2 bases, the J end lost 3 bases, and 7 bases lay between the germline ends. The CDR3 nucleotides read TGTGCCAGCAGTTTAAGCAGGGACTATGGCTACACCTTC. Its translation: CASSLSRDYGYTF.

V and J are TRBV29-1 and TRBJ2-3, with unresolved D. This CDR3 is built from 13 residues. The germline gives CDR1 SQVTM, CDR2 ANQGSEA. The V end lost 8 bases, the J end lost 2 bases, and 14 bases lay between the germline ends. As DNA, the CDR3 is TGCAGCCTTGGTACGTCATTCACAGATACGCAGTATTTT. Protein product: CSLGTSFTDTQYF.

This clonotype was observed many times. CDR3 region: CASSPLAGRSLGEQFF. The CDR3 DNA reads TGTGCCAGCAGCCCTCTAGCGGGAAGATCCCTCGGTGAGCAGTTCTTC. The V gene is TRBV7-9, the J gene TRBJ2-1, with TRBD2 matching over 9 bases. V was clipped by 5 bases and J by 9 bases; unmatched bases: 14. The germline V gene encodes CDR1 SEHNR and CDR2 FQNEAQ (reference sequence). This CDR3 region has 16 residues.

V is TRBV5-1 and J is TRBJ2-2; 7 positions match TRBD2. Per the germline V gene, CDR1 is SGHRS and CDR2 is YFSETQ. V shed 0 bases and J 0 bases; nucleotides not matched to a gene: 8. The CDR3 is made up of 18 amino acids. CDR3 sequence reads: CASSLAATSFSNTGELFF. The CDR3 nucleotides read TGCGCCAGCAGCTTGGCCGCGACTAGCTTTTCGAACACCGGGGAGCTGTTTTTT.

Notes on this clonotype: With a much larger clone just one base away, this may be a read error. No conserved phenylalanine or tryptophan ends this CDR3, so it is likely a read error. The V gene is TRBV11-2, the J gene TRBJ1-2; D gene uncertain. Trimming left V 5 bases short and J 2 bases short, with 15 bases between. From germline, CDR1 is SGHAT and CDR2 FQNNGV. The CDR3 loop spans 15 amino acids. The CDR3 bases are TGTGCCAGCAGCCAAGGAGCAGACTTGAACTATGGCTACACCCTC. Its protein product is CASSQGADLNYGYTL.

A few counts support this clonotype. The rearrangement links TRBV19 to TRBJ2-1, with D unresolved. Germline V CDR1 and CDR2: LNHDA, SQIVND (reference sequence). V gave up 1 base and J gave up 2 bases, with 12 bases separating them. The CDR3 consists of 16 residues. The CDR3 region has the DNA TGTGCCAGTAGTATAGGAGGTAGCAACCCCTACAATGAGCAGTTCTTC. Amino acids: CASSIGGSNPYNEQFF.

Only a few counts were recorded for this clonotype. The rearrangement links TRBV5-1 to TRBJ1-5; 10 bases line up with TRBD1. CDR1 SGHRS and CDR2 YFSETQ come from the germline V gene. The CDR3 has 17 residues. J was trimmed by 0 bases and V by 3 bases; bases with no gene match: 6. As DNA, the CDR3 is TGCGCCAGCAGCTGGGGGACAGGGGATTATAGCAATCAGCCCCAGCATTTT. It yields the protein CASSWGTGDYSNQPQHF.

The rearrangement uses TRBV6-5 and TRBJ1-5; maybe TRBD1 (6 bases). Trimming took 5 bases from V and 0 from J, leaving 14 bases between them. The CDR3 runs to 16 residues. Germline CDR1 is MNHEY and CDR2 is SVGAGI. The CDR3: CASSHGGPPSNQPQHF. The CDR3 DNA reads as TGTGCCAGCAGTCACGGGGGCCCACCTAGCAATCAGCCCCAGCATTTT.

This chain connects TRBV28 to TRBJ2-2, with TRBD2 matching 8 bases. V trimming: 4 bases; J trimming: 5 bases; junction bases outside the gene matches: 6. This CDR3 is built from 15 residues. Per the germline V gene, CDR1 is MDHEN and CDR2 is SYDVKM. The DNA for the CDR3 is TGTGCCAGCAGTTCCGGGACTAGGGTGACCGGGGAGCTGTTTTTT. Its translation: CASSSGTRVTGELFF.

This clonotype came up a few times. The rearrangement uses TRBV6-1 and TRBJ1-2, with TRBD1 matching over 8 bases. The CDR3 spans 16 residues. Germline values: CDR1 MNHNS, CDR2 SASEGT. J lost 0 bases, V lost 6 bases, and 9 bases had no gene match. The CDR3 nucleotides are TGTGCCAGCAGCCGAGCCGGGACAGGAGCTAACTATGGCTACACCTTC. Translating it yields CASSRAGTGANYGYTF.

This clonotype has more than one count but fewer than ten. The chain uses TRBV20-1 and TRBJ2-1; perhaps TRBD2 as D (7 bases). Trimming left V 5 bases short and J 5 bases short, with 19 bases between. This CDR3 has 15 amino acids. The germline gives CDR1 DFQATT, CDR2 SNEGSKA (reference sequence). The CDR3: CSAGEGGTWDNEQFF. The CDR3, as DNA: TGCAGTGCTGGGGAGGGGGGAACCTGGGACAATGAGCAGTTCTTC.

This clonotype was recorded at least ten times. The chain joins TRBV27 to TRBJ2-1; D possibly matches TRBD1 or TRBD2 (6 bases each). Germline V CDR1 and CDR2: MNHEY, SMNVEV (reference sequence). Trimming pared 4 bases from V and 9 bases from J, leaving 22 bases between. CDR3 length equals 16 residues. Here the CDR3 reads CASSSNLGGWRGEQFF. The CDR3 nucleotides read TGTGCCAGCAGTTCAAACTTAGGGGGTTGGAGGGGTGAGCAGTTCTTC.

Many counts were recorded for this clonotype. V usage is TRBV28 and J usage is TRBJ1-1; no reliable D call. The CDR3 loop spans 10 amino acids. Trimming took 10 bases from V and 4 from J, leaving 7 bases between them. Germline loops: CDR1 MDHEN, CDR2 SYDVKM. The CDR3 region is CATHGTEAFF. In DNA form, the CDR3 reads TGTGCCACTCACGGCACTGAAGCTTTCTTT.

The table lists this clonotype with many counts. The CDR3 DNA is TGCAGTGCTAGTCACCCCGCTCGGGGTTACAATGAGCAGTTCTTC. Protein: CSASHPARGYNEQFF. V gene TRBV20-1 combines with J gene TRBJ2-1, with a weak D call TRBD2 (5 bases). CDR3 size: 15 residues. Per germline, CDR1 DFQATT and CDR2 SNEGSKA (reference sequence). The V end was cut by 3 bases, the J end by 4 bases, with 16 bases between.

This clonotype was detected a few times. The V call is TRBV19, the J call TRBJ1-1; 9 bases line up with TRBD1. The CDR3 extends over 14 amino acids. Per germline, CDR1 LNHDA and CDR2 SQIVND (reference sequence). The V segment lost 7 bases and the J segment 8 bases; nucleotides outside the gene matches: 11. CDR3 sequence (DNA): TGTGCCAGTAAAGACCGGGGACAGGGTAAGGAAGCTTTCTTT. Protein product: CASKDRGQGKEAFF.

This clonotype was counted at least ten times. The chain carries TRBV30 and TRBJ1-5; the D gene is possibly TRBD1 (6 bases). V was shortened by 5 bases and J by 4 bases, with 12 bases between the two germline ends. Per the germline V gene, CDR1 is GTSNPN and CDR2 is SVGIG (reference sequence). The CDR3 is 13 residues long. CDR3 region: CAWAGQSNQPQHF. As DNA, the CDR3 is TGTGCCTGGGCCGGACAGTCTAATCAGCCCCAGCATTTT.

This clonotype came up many times. CDR3 sequence (DNA): TGTGCCAGCAGGAGCCGGGACAAGAGCCTCACCGGGGAGCTGTTTTTT. Translated, it gives CASRSRDKSLTGELFF. The genes are TRBV11-2 and TRBJ2-2; the D gene is possibly TRBD1 (6 bases). Germline V lookup: CDR1 SGHAT, CDR2 FQNNGV. Trimming removed 6 bases at V and 4 bases at J, with 18 bases between. The CDR3 sequence is 16 residues long.

This clonotype was picked up many times. This rearrangement joins TRBV20-1 to TRBJ2-5, with D uncertain. Germline CDR1 and CDR2: DFQATT and SNEGSKA (reference sequence). Trimming removed 0 bases from V and 4 bases from J, with 9 bases in between. This CDR3 has 13 amino acids. The CDR3 here is CSARDRFGETQYF. The CDR3 coding sequence is TGCAGTGCTAGAGATCGTTTCGGAGAGACCCAGTACTTC.

Ten or more counts support this clonotype. This chain uses TRBV12-3 or TRBV12-4 with TRBJ2-7; D possibly corresponds to TRBD2 (7 bases). The ends were cut back, 3 bases at V and 6 bases at J, with 15 bases in the middle. This CDR3 is 14 amino acids long. The CDR3: CASSFGGGSGEQYF. CDR3 bases: TGTGCCAGCAGTTTTGGGGGCGGGAGTGGCGAGCAGTACTTC.